These T cell receptor beta chains were read from a single sample in a study of CD8 T cells in Susac syndrome. TCRdb redid the calling of the immunoSEQ multiplex PCR reads with MiXCR, one entry per CDR3 protein. The table has some 130,000 distinct CDR3 sequences, 95% seen once. The specimen was CD8+ T cells from PBMCs. The receptor source for this set is a human donor with Susac syndrome. The CDR3 runs from the conserved cysteine through the conserved F or W. The D gene is left open where the match is weak. Not every row has a clone size; where given, it reads once, few, many or a size class.

>TRBV12-3/TRBV12-4|once|.|TRBJ2-7
TGTGCCAGCAGAGCGGACAGTACCTACGAGCAGTACTTC
CASRADSTYEQYF
>TRBV6-1|.|.|TRBJ2-7
TGTGCCAGCAGTGAATGGCTCCATTACGAGCAGTACTTC
CASSEWLHYEQYF
>TRBV28|few|.|TRBJ2-2
TGTGCCAGCAGTCCTTGGACAGAGAACACCGGGGAGCTGTTTTTT
CASSPWTENTGELFF
>TRBV9|.|.|TRBJ1-1
TGTGCCAGCAGCGTAGCTTCGGGGACTGAAGCTTTCTTT
CASSVASGTEAFF
>TRBV28|.|TRBD2|TRBJ2-1
TGTGCCAGCCGACCCCCGCGTAGATTAGCGGGAGACGATGAGCAGTTCTTC
CASRPPRRLAGDDEQFF
>TRBV10-3|.|.|TRBJ1-2
TGTGCCATCAGTGCTAAGGGGCGGAACTATGGCTACACCTTC
CAISAKGRNYGYTF
>TRBV4-1|.|.|TRBJ1-2
TGCGCCAGCAGCCAAGAGGACAGCTATGGCTACACCTTC
CASSQEDSYGYTF
>TRBV7-9|.|.|TRBJ2-7
TGTGCCAGCAGCTTAACGTGGGACGAGCAGTACTTC
CASSLTWDEQYF
>TRBV6-6|.|TRBD2|TRBJ2-1
TGTGCCAGCAGTAGTAGCGGGAGCCAGCAGTTCTTC
CASSSSGSQQFF
>TRBV5-1|.|.|TRBJ1-1
TGCGCCAGCAGCTCCGACAGAGAACAATTTATGAACACTGAAGCTTTCTTT
CASSSDREQFMNTEAFF
>TRBV10-3|.|.|TRBJ2-5
TGTGCCATCAGTGGCGACTTGCAAGAGACCCAGTACTTC
CAISGDLQETQYF
>TRBV29-1|.|TRBD2|TRBJ2-1
TGCAGCGTTGAACTAGCGGGAAGCTCCTACAATGAGCAGTTCTTC
CSVELAGSSYNEQFF
>TRBV13|.|TRBD1|TRBJ2-7
TGTGCCAGCGCCCCGGGACAGAGCTACGAGCAGTACTTC
CASAPGQSYEQYF
>TRBV20-1|once|TRBD2|TRBJ2-7
TGCAGTGCTACCGTAGCGGGAGACTCCTACGAGCAGTACTTC
CSATVAGDSYEQYF